These 2 T cell receptor beta chains share one sample of origin, sequenced in a study of cytomegalovirus exposure and HLA in healthy donors. Both 60 Vbeta primers and 13 Jbeta primers went into the PCR. Data came from immunoSEQ multiplex PCR; TCRdb stores just in-frame clones and leaves some out. Found here are about 150,000 clones, 76% of them singletons; the top ten hold roughly 1.6%. The sample consisted of PBMCs. The receptors derive from a woman aged 40 to 50 in good health and CMV-seronegative.

V and J are TRBV6-6 and TRBJ1-1; TRBD1 matches 9 bases. CDR1 and CDR2 (germline): MNHNY, SVGAGI (reference sequence). With V trimmed by 6 bases and J by 6 bases, 2 bases remained unmatched. This CDR3 region has 12 residues. The chain's CDR3 is CASRRDRAEAFF. DNA for the CDR3: TGTGCCAGCAGAAGGGACAGGGCTGAAGCTTTCTTT.

There are a few counts of this clone. The chain employs TRBV27 and TRBJ2-1; 9 bases map to TRBD2. J lost 4 bases, V lost 4 bases, and 8 bases had no gene match. Germline V gene lookup returns CDR1 MNHEY and CDR2 SMNVEV (reference sequence). CDR3 length: 16 amino acids. The CDR3: CASSSGRTSAYNEQFF. CDR3 bases: TGTGCCAGCAGTTCGGGACGGACTAGCGCGTACAATGAGCAGTTCTTC.